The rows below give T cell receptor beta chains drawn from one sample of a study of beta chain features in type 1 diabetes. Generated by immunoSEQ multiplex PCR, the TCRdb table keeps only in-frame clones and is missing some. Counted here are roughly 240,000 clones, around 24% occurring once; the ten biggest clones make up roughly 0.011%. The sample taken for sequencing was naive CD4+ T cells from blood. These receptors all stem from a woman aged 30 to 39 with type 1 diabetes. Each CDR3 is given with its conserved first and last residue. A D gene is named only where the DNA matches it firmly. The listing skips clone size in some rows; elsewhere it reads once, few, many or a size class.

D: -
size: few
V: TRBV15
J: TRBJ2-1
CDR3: CATSRGAGNEQFF
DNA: TGTGCCACCAGCAGAGGGGCTGGCAATGAGCAGTTCTTC

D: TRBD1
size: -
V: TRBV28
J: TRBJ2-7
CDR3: CASSYSDRGTTREQYF
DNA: TGTGCCAGCAGTTACTCCGACAGGGGGACTACCCGCGAGCAGTACTTC

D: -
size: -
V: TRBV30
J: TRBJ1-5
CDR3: CAWSWGGDQPQHF
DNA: TGTGCCTGGAGCTGGGGAGGTGATCAGCCCCAGCATTTT

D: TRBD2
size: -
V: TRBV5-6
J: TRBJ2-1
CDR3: CASRQYGTSSYNEQFF
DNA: TGTGCCAGCAGACAATACGGGACTAGCAGTTACAATGAGCAGTTCTTC

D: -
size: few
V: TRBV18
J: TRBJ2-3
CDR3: CASSRQKGTDTQYF
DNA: TGTGCCAGCTCACGGCAAAAAGGCACAGATACGCAGTATTTT

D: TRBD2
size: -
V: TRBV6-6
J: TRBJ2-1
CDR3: CASRRLAGNNEQFF
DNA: TGTGCCAGCAGGCGACTAGCGGGAAACAATGAGCAGTTCTTC

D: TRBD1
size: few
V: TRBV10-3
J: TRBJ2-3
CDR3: CAISEGTGTDTQYF
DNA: TGTGCCATCAGTGAGGGGACAGGGACAGATACGCAGTATTTT

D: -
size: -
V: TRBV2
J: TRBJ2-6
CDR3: CASRATGIDVLTF
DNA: TGTGCCAGCAGAGCTACAGGGATCGACGTCCTGACTTTC

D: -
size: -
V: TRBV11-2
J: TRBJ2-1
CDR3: CASSLDLSSGYNEQFF
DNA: TGTGCCAGCAGCTTAGATTTGAGCTCGGGGTACAATGAGCAGTTCTTC

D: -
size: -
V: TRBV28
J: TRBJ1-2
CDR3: CASSVTGPGGYTF
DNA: TGTGCCAGCAGTGTTACAGGGCCTGGTGGCTACACCTTC

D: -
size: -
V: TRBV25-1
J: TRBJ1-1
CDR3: CARKTGIMAFF
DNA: TGTGCCAGAAAGACAGGAATTATGGCTTTCTTT

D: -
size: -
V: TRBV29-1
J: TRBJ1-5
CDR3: CSVQEWANQPQHF
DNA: TGCAGCGTGCAAGAGTGGGCCAATCAGCCCCAGCATTTT

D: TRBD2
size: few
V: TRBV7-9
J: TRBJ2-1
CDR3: CASSLGGRVYNEQFF
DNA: TGTGCCAGCAGCTTGGGCGGGAGGGTTTACAATGAGCAGTTCTTC

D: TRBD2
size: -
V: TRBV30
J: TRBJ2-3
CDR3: CAWTSGSTDTQYF
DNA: TGTGCCTGGACTAGCGGTAGCACAGATACGCAGTATTTT

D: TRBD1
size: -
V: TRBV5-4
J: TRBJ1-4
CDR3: CASSWTGENEKLFF
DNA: TGTGCCAGCAGCTGGACAGGGGAAAATGAAAAACTGTTTTTT

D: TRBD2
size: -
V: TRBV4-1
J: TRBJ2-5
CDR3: CASSQSSGTETQYF
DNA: TGCGCCAGCAGCCAGTCTAGCGGGACGGAGACCCAGTACTTC

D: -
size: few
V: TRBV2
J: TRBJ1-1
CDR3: CASRSDRYEAFF
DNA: TGTGCCAGCCGCTCGGACAGATATGAAGCTTTCTTT

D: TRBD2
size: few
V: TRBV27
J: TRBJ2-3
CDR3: CASSSRLAGKLTDTQYF
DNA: TGTGCCAGCAGTTCTAGACTAGCGGGAAAACTCACAGATACGCAGTATTTT

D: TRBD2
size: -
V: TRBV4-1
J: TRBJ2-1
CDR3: CASSLIAGGPITEQFF
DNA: TGCGCCAGCAGCCTTATAGCGGGAGGGCCAATCACTGAGCAGTTCTTC

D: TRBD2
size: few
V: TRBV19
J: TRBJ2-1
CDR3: CASRGTTREQFF
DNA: TGTGCCAGTAGAGGGACTACCCGGGAGCAGTTCTTC

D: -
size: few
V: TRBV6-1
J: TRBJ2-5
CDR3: CASQQAAYQETQYF
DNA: TGTGCCAGCCAACAGGCGGCGTACCAAGAGACCCAGTACTTC

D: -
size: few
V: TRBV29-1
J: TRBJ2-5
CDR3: CSVDVGLETQYF
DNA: TGCAGCGTTGACGTGGGGCTAGAGACCCAGTACTTC

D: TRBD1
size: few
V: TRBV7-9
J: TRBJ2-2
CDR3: CASSLVWMGQGTGELFF
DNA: TGTGCCAGCAGCTTAGTTTGGATGGGACAGGGTACCGGGGAGCTGTTTTTT

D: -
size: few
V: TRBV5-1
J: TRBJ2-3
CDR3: CASSPGGTDTQYF
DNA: TGCGCCAGCAGCCCGGGGGGCACAGATACGCAGTATTTT

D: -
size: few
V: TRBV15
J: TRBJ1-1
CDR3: CATSRQENTEAFF
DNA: TGTGCCACCAGCAGACAGGAGAACACTGAAGCTTTCTTT